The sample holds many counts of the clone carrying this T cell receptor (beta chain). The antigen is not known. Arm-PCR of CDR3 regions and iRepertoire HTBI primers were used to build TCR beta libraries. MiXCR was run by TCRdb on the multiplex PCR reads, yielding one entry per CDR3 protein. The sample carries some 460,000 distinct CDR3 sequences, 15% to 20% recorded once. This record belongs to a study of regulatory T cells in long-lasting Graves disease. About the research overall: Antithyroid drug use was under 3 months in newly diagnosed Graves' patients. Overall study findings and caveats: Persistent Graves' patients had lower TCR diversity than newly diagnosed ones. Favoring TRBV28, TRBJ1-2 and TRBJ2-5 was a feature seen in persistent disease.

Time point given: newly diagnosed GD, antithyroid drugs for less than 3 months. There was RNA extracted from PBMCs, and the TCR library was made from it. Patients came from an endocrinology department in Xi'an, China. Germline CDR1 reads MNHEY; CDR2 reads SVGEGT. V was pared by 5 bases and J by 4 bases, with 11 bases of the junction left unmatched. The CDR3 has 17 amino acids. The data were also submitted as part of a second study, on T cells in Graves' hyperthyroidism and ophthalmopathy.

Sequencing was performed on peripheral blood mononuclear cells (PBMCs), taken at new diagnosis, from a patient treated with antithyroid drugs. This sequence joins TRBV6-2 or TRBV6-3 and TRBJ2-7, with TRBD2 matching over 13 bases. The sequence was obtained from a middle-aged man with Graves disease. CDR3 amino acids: CASSKRTSGRLIYEQYF. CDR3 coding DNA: TGTGCCAGCAGTAAGAGGACTAGCGGGAGATTAATTTACGAGCAGTACTTC.